These 23 T cell receptor beta chains originate from one sample sequenced in a study of CD8 T cells in ankylosing spondylitis. Overall study findings and caveats: A TCR beta motif of fewer than ten highly homologous variants seemed to mark ankylosing spondylitis blood.

For these receptors, no antigen is known. TCRdb independently ran MiXCR on the 5' RACE reads; one entry per CDR3 protein. Counted here are approximately 500,000 distinct CDR3 sequences, approximately 12% occurring once; the ten biggest clones make up almost 7%. The sequenced material came from blood, either unsorted or a sorted T cell fraction (not recorded which). Receptor source: a male donor with ankylosing spondylitis.

The chain combines TRBV6-1 with TRBJ2-2, with D maybe TRBD1 (5 bases). Germline V gene data show CDR1 as MNHNS and CDR2 as SASEGT. Trimming took 1 base from V and 7 from J, leaving 10 bases between them. The CDR3 covers 14 residues. DNA of the CDR3: TGTGCCAGCAGTGAAGACAGGTACAACGGGGAGCTGTTTTTT. It yields the protein CASSEDRYNGELFF.

This clonotype was counted ten times or more. The chain combines TRBV10-3 with TRBJ2-1; D might be TRBD2 (6 bases). Deletions cut 8 bases from V and 0 bases from J, with 11 bases between. Germline V gene lookup returns CDR1 ENHRY and CDR2 SYGVKD. The CDR3 runs 14 residues. The CDR3 DNA is TGTGCCATCTCGGGGACTTACTCCTACAATGAGCAGTTCTTC. It translates to CAISGTYSYNEQFF.

This chain uses TRBV10-3 with TRBJ1-5, with D possibly matching TRBD1 (6 bases). Germline CDR1 is ENHRY and CDR2 is SYGVKD. V was trimmed by 2 bases and J by 3 bases, leaving 8 bases between them. The CDR3 is 14 amino acids. The CDR3 region is CAISEGQYNQPQHF. CDR3 nucleotide sequence: TGTGCCATCAGTGAGGGACAGTACAATCAGCCCCAGCATTTT.

The chain employs TRBV7-9 and TRBJ2-3, with TRBD2 matching 7 bases. V shed 5 bases and J 0 bases; nucleotides not matched to a gene: 11. The CDR3 runs 17 residues. Per the germline V gene, CDR1 is SEHNR and CDR2 is FQNEAQ (reference sequence). CDR3 DNA: TGTGCCAGCAGCCCTCCCGGGAGGCGGACTAGCACAGATACGCAGTATTTT. This translates into CASSPPGRRTSTDTQYF.

This clonotype was found a few times. The chain has TRBV20-1 and TRBJ2-1; 11 positions match TRBD2. V dropped 1 base and J dropped 2; count of bases not matched to a gene: 10. The CDR3 runs 18 residues. Germline CDR1 is DFQATT and CDR2 is SNEGSKA (reference sequence). The CDR3 here is CSARGVGSGRATYNEQFF. The CDR3 DNA sequence: TGCAGTGCTAGAGGGGTGGGTAGCGGGAGGGCTACCTACAATGAGCAGTTCTTC.

This clonotype turned up a few times. The gene calls are TRBV29-1 and TRBJ2-3; D unclear. This CDR3 contains 13 residues. Germline V gene sequence: CDR1 SQVTM, CDR2 ANQGSEA. V lost 3 bases, J lost 5 bases, and 12 bases lay in between. The CDR3 region is CSVDRLPVDTQYF. CDR3 sequence (DNA): TGCAGCGTTGACCGGCTCCCGGTAGATACGCAGTATTTT.

This clonotype was counted between two and nine times. The chain recombines TRBV7-9 with TRBJ1-1; D unresolved. Germline loops: CDR1 SEHNR, CDR2 FQNEAQ (reference sequence). CDR3 length: 15 amino acids. V was trimmed by 4 bases and J by 7 bases, leaving 19 bases between them. CDR3 loop: CASSSPEAGGIEAFF. Here the CDR3 DNA reads TGTGCCAGCAGCTCCCCGGAGGCGGGCGGGATTGAAGCTTTCTTT.

The V call is TRBV6-1, the J call TRBJ1-1; D not resolved. The CDR3 totals 13 residues. V lost 2 bases and J 5 bases, leaving 9 bases between the germline ends. Germline-derived CDR1 and CDR2 are MNHNS and SASEGT. CDR3 region: CASSEQWTTEAFF. The DNA for the CDR3 is TGTGCCAGCAGTGAACAGTGGACTACTGAAGCTTTCTTT.

The gene calls are TRBV11-2 and TRBJ1-2, with 8 bases identical to TRBD1. The CDR3 spans 14 residues. Looked up from germline, CDR1 is SGHAT and CDR2 is FQNNGV. V was clipped by 5 bases and J by 8 bases; unmatched bases: 10. CDR3 sequence: CASSVTQGADGYTF. In DNA form, the CDR3 reads TGTGCCAGCAGCGTTACTCAGGGGGCGGACGGCTACACCTTC.

This chain links TRBV2 with TRBJ2-1; 8 nucleotides agree with TRBD1. The CDR3 totals 15 residues. Germline CDR1 SNHLY, CDR2 FYNNEI. Unmatched junction bases numbered 12, after V lost 8 bases and J lost 6 bases. CDR3 sequence (DNA): TGTGCCAGCCTCATCCGGGACAGGTTCTTCAATGAGCAGTTCTTC. This codes for CASLIRDRFFNEQFF.

This clonotype appeared a few times. The gene calls are TRBV18 and TRBJ2-1; the match to TRBD2 covers 10 bases. There are 18 residues in the CDR3. Trimming cost V 3 bases and J 4 bases; bases outside gene matches: 12. Per the germline V gene, CDR1 is KGHSH and CDR2 is LQKENI. The CDR3 spells CASSPEAGLADLYNEQFF. The CDR3 DNA reads as TGTGCCAGCTCACCTGAAGCTGGACTAGCGGACCTGTACAATGAGCAGTTCTTC.

This clonotype appeared a few times. This chain uses TRBV3-1 with TRBJ2-2; 10 bases map to TRBD1. Germline lookup yields CDR1 LGHDT and CDR2 YNNKEL (reference sequence). Trimming cost V 0 bases and J 6 bases; bases outside gene matches: 7. The CDR3 has 17 amino acids. CDR3 protein: CASSQEPGTGVPGELFF. CDR3 nucleotide sequence: TGTGCCAGCAGCCAAGAACCGGGGACAGGGGTCCCCGGGGAGCTGTTTTTT.

The sample holds a few counts of this clonotype. This chain uses TRBV20-1 with TRBJ1-3; D remains ambiguous. This CDR3 spans 14 amino acids. The germline V gene has CDR1 DFQATT and CDR2 SNEGSKA (reference sequence). V lost 1 base to trimming and J lost 1 base, with 8 bases between them. The CDR3 DNA follows: TGCAGTGCTAGAGTTTTGGGTTCTGGAAACACCATATATTTT. Translating gives CSARVLGSGNTIYF.

This clonotype was counted only a few times. The gene calls are TRBV20-1 and TRBJ1-5; 7 nucleotides line up with TRBD1. Germline CDR1 DFQATT, CDR2 SNEGSKA (reference sequence). Trimming removed 2 bases from V and 5 bases from J; junction bases left unmatched: 12. The CDR3 contains 16 residues. This CDR3 is CSARPGVGTVYQPQHF. The CDR3 region has the DNA TGCAGTGCTAGACCGGGAGTGGGGACAGTCTATCAGCCCCAGCATTTT.

J is TRBJ2-7 and V is TRBV7-6; tentatively, D is TRBD2 (5 bases). The CDR3 is made up of 15 amino acids. Trimming pared 1 base from V and 6 bases from J, leaving 16 bases between. Germline V gene sequence: CDR1 SGHVS, CDR2 FNYEAQ. CDR3 DNA: TGTGCCAGCAGCTTAGTTGAGCTTTCACGGGGCGAGCAGTACTTC. This translates into CASSLVELSRGEQYF.

There are a few counts of this clonotype. This rearrangement joins TRBV5-5 to TRBJ2-1, with a possible D match to TRBD2 (5 bases). Per germline, CDR1 SGHKS and CDR2 YYEKEE (reference sequence). CDR3 size: 15 residues. Trimming took 0 bases from V and 2 from J, leaving 9 bases between them. This chain's CDR3 is CASSLAAVPYNEQFF. The CDR3 nucleotides are TGTGCCAGCAGCTTGGCAGCGGTTCCCTACAATGAGCAGTTCTTC.

This clonotype was seen a handful of times. V is TRBV18 and J is TRBJ1-5; 7 nucleotides match TRBD1. The trim removed 6 bases at V and 4 bases at J, leaving 9 bases unmatched. The CDR3 length is 15 residues. From germline, CDR1 is KGHSH and CDR2 LQKENI. Here the CDR3 DNA reads TGTGCCAGCTCCCTAGGACAGGCTCAAAATCAGCCCCAGCATTTT. Translated, it gives CASSLGQAQNQPQHF.

In this sample, this clonotype turned up a few times. The chain employs TRBV20-1 and TRBJ1-1; perhaps TRBD1 as D (6 bases). The length of the CDR3 is 17 residues. CDR1 DFQATT and CDR2 SNEGSKA come from the germline V gene (reference sequence). V shed 2 bases and J shed 0 bases, with 19 bases lying between them. The CDR3 nucleotides are TGCAGTGCTAGACGGGGCAGGGGCCCAACGATGAACACTGAAGCTTTCTTT. It encodes CSARRGRGPTMNTEAFF.

The chain links TRBV28 to TRBJ2-1; D is possibly TRBD2 (6 bases). The V end lost 6 bases, the J end lost 10 bases, and 13 bases lay between the germline ends. This CDR3 has 12 amino acids. Germline V gene sequence: CDR1 MDHEN, CDR2 SYDVKM. The CDR3 sequence is CASRPQAGEQFF. CDR3 nucleotides: TGTGCCAGCAGGCCTCAGGCGGGAGAGCAGTTCTTC. Full variable domain (remainder filled in from reference TRBV28 and TRBJ2-1): DVKVTQSSRYLVKRTGEKVFLECVQDMDHENMFWYRQDPGLGLRLIYFSYDVKMKEKGDIPEGYSVSREKKERFSLILESASTNQTSMYLCASRPQAGEQFFGPGTRLTVL.

The J gene is TRBJ2-3, the V gene TRBV2; 8 nucleotides line up with TRBD2. Losses at the gene ends were 4 bases for V and 3 bases for J; bases not matched to a gene: 3. The CDR3 has 14 residues. CDR1 and CDR2 (germline): SNHLY, FYNNEI. DNA for the CDR3: TGTGCCAGCAGTGGGACTAGCTTAACAGATACGCAGTATTTT. The encoded protein is CASSGTSLTDTQYF.

This clonotype was detected a few times. V gene TRBV6-5 combines with J gene TRBJ2-7; 12 bases fit TRBD2. CDR1 is MNHEY, CDR2 SVGAGI, per germline. The CDR3 is 14 amino acids. V lost 5 bases to trimming and J lost 5 bases; unmatched junction nucleotides: 4. The CDR3 region is CASSVLAGGDEQYF. Written as DNA, the CDR3 is TGTGCCAGCAGTGTACTAGCGGGAGGTGACGAGCAGTACTTC.

The chain links TRBV5-1 to TRBJ2-1, with D tentatively TRBD2 (5 bases). Between the trimmed V and J ends, which lost 1 base and 3 bases, there was a span of 14 bases. Germline V lookup: CDR1 SGHRS, CDR2 YFSETQ. The CDR3 extends over 16 amino acids. Written as DNA, the CDR3 is TGCGCCAGCAGCTTGTTAGGACTTTATTACTACAATGAGCAGTTCTTC. It translates to CASSLLGLYYYNEQFF. Combining the CDR3 with reference TRBV5-1 and TRBJ2-1 gives the whole variable domain KAGVTQTPRYLIKTRGQQVTLSCSPISGHRSVSWYQQTPGQGLQFLFEYFSETQRNKGNFPGRFSGRQFSNSRSEMNVSTLELGDSALYLCASSLLGLYYYNEQFFGPGTRLTVL.

The DNA for the CDR3 is TGTGCCAGCAGCCCCACCCTCCATGGAACGGGAGATAATGAGCAGTTCTTC. Translating it yields CASSPTLHGTGDNEQFF. The gene calls are TRBV7-2 and TRBJ2-1, with D possibly matching TRBD2 (6 bases). Germline assignment: CDR1 SGHTA and CDR2 FQGNSA. V lost 5 bases, J lost 7 bases, and 24 bases lay in between. This CDR3 spans 17 amino acids.